The 31 T cell receptor beta chains in this list originate from one sample, sequenced in a study of blood T cell repertoires in COVID-19. Profiling relied on immunoSEQ multiplex PCR, and the TCRdb table lists in-frame clones only, not all of them. The table lists 71,000 or so clones, about 87% of them singletons. Material: peripheral blood. These receptors all stem from a man aged 50-59 years with active COVID-19.

This chain links TRBV28 with TRBJ2-6; D uncertain. V lost 10 bases to trimming and J lost 0 bases, with 10 bases between them. Germline values: CDR1 MDHEN, CDR2 SYDVKM. CDR3 size: 14 residues. The CDR3 nucleotides are TGTGCCACCCAACAGAGCTCTGGGGCCAACGTCCTGACTTTC. Translating gives CATQQSSGANVLTF.

This clone turned up a few times. This sample includes further DNA sequences coding for the same CDR3. The chain has TRBV4-3 and TRBJ2-6; tentatively, D is TRBD2 (5 bases). This CDR3 comprises 16 residues. CDR1 LGHNA and CDR2 YSLEER come from the germline V gene. V was pared by 0 bases and J by 4 bases, with 10 bases between. The CDR3 protein is CASSQDAGSGANVLTF. For the CDR3, the DNA is TGCGCCAGCAGCCAAGATGCGGGTTCAGGGGCCAACGTCCTGACTTTC.

The V and J genes are TRBV7-2 and TRBJ2-2; 11 positions match TRBD1. The length of the CDR3 is 16 residues. Germline lookup yields CDR1 SGHTA and CDR2 FQGNSA. Trimming removed 5 bases from V and 7 bases from J; junction bases left unmatched: 9. CDR3 in amino acids: CASSTSGQGASGELFF. The CDR3 region has the DNA TGTGCCAGCAGCACTTCTGGACAGGGGGCAAGCGGGGAGCTGTTTTTT.

The chain couples TRBV28 to TRBJ1-1; 7 nucleotides match TRBD1. V was pared by 2 bases and J by 3 bases, with 6 bases of the junction left unmatched. Germline V gene data show CDR1 as MDHEN and CDR2 as SYDVKM. There are 15 residues in the CDR3. CDR3 protein: CASSLDREVDTEAFF. The CDR3 nucleotides are TGTGCCAGCAGTTTAGACAGGGAGGTGGACACTGAAGCTTTCTTT.

This clone was counted between two and nine times. CDR3 sequence: CASSPVLAGDNEQFF. In DNA, the CDR3 is TGTGCCAGCAGCCCGGTACTAGCGGGAGACAATGAGCAGTTCTTC. The V gene is TRBV3-1 (or the pseudogene TRBV3-2), the J gene TRBJ2-1; 11 bases fit TRBD2. The trim removed 4 bases at V and 5 bases at J, leaving 4 bases unmatched. This CDR3 is built from 15 residues. Germline V gene data show CDR1 as LGHDT and CDR2 as YNNKEL (reference sequence).

In DNA form, the CDR3 reads TGTGCCAGCAGCCCGGGACAGGCACACACTGAAGCTTTCTTT. It specifies CASSPGQAHTEAFF. The chain uses TRBV7-2 and TRBJ1-1; 8 bases fit TRBD1. The CDR3 has 14 residues. The germline V gene encodes CDR1 SGHTA and CDR2 FQGNSA. Trimming took 5 bases from V and 3 from J; bases not matched to a gene: 5.

V is TRBV30 and J is TRBJ1-3, with TRBD1 identical over 7 bases. The CDR3 loop spans 14 amino acids. J lost 7 bases, V lost 3 bases, and 9 bases had no gene match. CDR1 is GTSNPN, CDR2 SVGIG, per germline (reference sequence). CDR3 DNA sequence: TGTGCCTGGAGCCGACAGGGTTCGGCGAACACCATATATTTT. Protein product: CAWSRQGSANTIYF.

The rearrangement uses TRBV21-1 and TRBJ1-2; the listed D gene, TRBD1, was not tested against the DNA. TRBV21-1 constitutes a pseudogene. The CDR3 loop spans 17 amino acids. The chain's CDR3 is CASSTSFPRVKNYGYTF. The DNA for the CDR3 is TGTGCCAGCAGCACCTCCTTCCCCAGGGTTAAGAACTATGGCTACACCTTC.

This clone has a single count. V is TRBV5-4 and J is TRBJ1-1; D is undetermined. CDR1 and CDR2 from the germline V gene are SGHNT and YYREEE (reference sequence). V lost 1 base to trimming and J lost 0 bases, with 7 bases between them. This CDR3 is built from 14 residues. The CDR3 DNA follows: TGTGCCAGCAGCTTGACAGTTATGAACACTGAAGCTTTCTTT. Its translation is CASSLTVMNTEAFF.

J is TRBJ2-7 and V is TRBV3-1 (or the pseudogene TRBV3-2); 9 nucleotides match TRBD2. This CDR3 comprises 15 residues. Losses at the gene ends were 1 base for V and 2 bases for J; bases not matched to a gene: 3. Looked up from germline, CDR1 is LGHDT and CDR2 is YNNKEL (reference sequence). The CDR3: CASSQGLAGAYEQYF. The CDR3 DNA follows: TGTGCCAGCAGCCAAGGGTTAGCGGGGGCCTACGAGCAGTACTTC.

This clone was seen a single time. This rearrangement joins TRBV7-9 to TRBJ2-5, with TRBD2 matching 9 bases. The germline V gene encodes CDR1 SEHNR and CDR2 FQNEAQ (reference sequence). V lost 5 bases, J lost 4 bases, and 5 bases stayed unmatched. The CDR3 has 14 amino acids. Here the CDR3 DNA reads TGTGCCAGCAGCAACGGACTAGCGAGAGAGACCCAGTACTTC. Protein product: CASSNGLARETQYF.

This clone was detected only once. The V and J genes are TRBV29-1 and TRBJ2-5; 10 nucleotides line up with TRBD2. V dropped 2 bases and J dropped 5; count of bases not matched to a gene: 8. The germline V gene has CDR1 SQVTM and CDR2 ANQGSEA. The CDR3 is 15 residues long. DNA for the CDR3: TGCAGCGTTGAACCTATAGCGGGGGGTGATGAGACCCAGTACTTC. Amino acid sequence: CSVEPIAGGDETQYF.

The chain is built from TRBV24-1 and TRBJ2-1, with D perhaps TRBD1 (6 bases). The V and J ends lost 4 bases and 5 bases respectively, with 11 bases between them. The CDR3 consists of 14 residues. Germline V gene data show CDR1 as KGHDR and CDR2 as SFDVKD. The CDR3 nucleotides read TGTGCCACCAGTGAAAACAGGGCGAACAATGAGCAGTTCTTC. Encoded protein: CATSENRANNEQFF.

The chain has TRBV3-1 (or the pseudogene TRBV3-2) and TRBJ1-3; 8 bases align to TRBD1. This CDR3 contains 20 residues. Germline values: CDR1 LGHDT, CDR2 YNNKEL (reference sequence). The V and J ends lost 1 base and 0 bases, in that order; junction bases with no gene match: 14. CDR3 nucleotides: TGTGCCAGCAGCCAAGTTCGAGGGGGGGCGACAGGGGACTCTGGAAACACCATATATTTT. This gives the protein CASSQVRGGATGDSGNTIYF.

The chain employs TRBV19 and TRBJ2-1; D might be TRBD2 (5 bases). Per germline, CDR1 LNHDA and CDR2 SQIVND (reference sequence). The V gene lost 2 bases and the J gene lost 6 bases, with 8 bases spanning the gap. The CDR3 length is 13 residues. The CDR3 nucleotides read TGTGCCAGTAGTATAAGCGGACTCAATGAGCAGTTCTTC. Protein: CASSISGLNEQFF.

The gene calls are TRBV6-1 and TRBJ2-7; D may be TRBD1 (5 bases). The CDR3 runs 15 residues. From germline, CDR1 is MNHNS and CDR2 SASEGT. The V and J ends lost 3 bases and 2 bases respectively, with 14 bases between them. The CDR3 protein is CASSDGPGMPYEQYF. The CDR3 DNA is TGTGCCAGCAGTGACGGGCCAGGGATGCCCTACGAGCAGTACTTC.

The table lists this clone with a few counts. The chain employs TRBV5-1 and TRBJ2-3; the match to TRBD2 covers 13 bases. CDR1 and CDR2 (germline): SGHRS, YFSETQ. The ends lost 4 bases at V and 4 bases at J; junction bases unmatched: 6. The CDR3 totals 16 residues. CDR3 in DNA: TGCGCCAGCAGCCCCCGGACTAGCGGGAGTGCAGATACGCAGTATTTT. Its protein is CASSPRTSGSADTQYF.

The table lists this clone with a few counts. The chain links TRBV4-1 to TRBJ2-1; 13 bases line up with TRBD2. The germline V gene encodes CDR1 MGHRA and CDR2 YSYEKL. Germline trimming cut 4 bases from V and 6 bases from J; bases unmatched to any gene: 3. The CDR3 consists of 15 residues. CDR3 amino acids: CASSPGTSGANEQFF. CDR3 nucleotide sequence: TGCGCCAGCAGCCCCGGGACTAGCGGGGCCAATGAGCAGTTCTTC.

This chain uses TRBV7-2 with TRBJ2-6; tentatively, D is TRBD2 (5 bases). The CDR3 has 16 residues. The germline V and J ends were trimmed by 5 bases and 0 bases, with 11 bases remaining between them. The germline V gene encodes CDR1 SGHTA and CDR2 FQGNSA. The CDR3 is CASSTNRGSGANVLTF. The CDR3 nucleotides are TGTGCCAGCAGCACAAACCGGGGCTCTGGGGCCAACGTCCTGACTTTC.

This chain joins TRBV6-2 or TRBV6-3 and TRBJ1-2; perhaps TRBD1 as D (5 bases). This CDR3 is 16 amino acids long. With 1 base removed from V and 2 bases from J, the gap between germline ends came to 14 bases. Germline CDR1 MNHEY, CDR2 SVGEGT. The CDR3 sequence: CASSYFRTGGNYGYTF. CDR3 DNA: TGTGCCAGCAGTTACTTTCGGACCGGGGGAAACTATGGCTACACCTTC.

The chain links TRBV6-5 to TRBJ1-3; D is possibly TRBD1 (6 bases). Deletions cut 6 bases from V and 0 bases from J, with 12 bases between. The CDR3 sequence is 15 residues long. Per the germline V gene, CDR1 is MNHEY and CDR2 is SVGAGI. CDR3 DNA: TGTGCCAGCAGCCGCGACAGGCGCTCTGGAAACACCATATATTTT. It translates to CASSRDRRSGNTIYF.

The chain couples TRBV19 to TRBJ1-1, with TRBD1 matching over 7 bases. The J segment lost 5 bases and the V segment lost 5 bases, leaving 20 bases of the junction unmatched. This CDR3 region has 18 residues. CDR1 and CDR2 from the germline V gene are LNHDA and SQIVND (reference sequence). The CDR3 nucleotides read TGTGCCAGTAGTCCATCCTTGCTCGGCAGGGGGGAGTGGACTGAAGCTTTCTTT. Amino acid sequence: CASSPSLLGRGEWTEAFF.

This clone is a singleton in its sample. The J gene is TRBJ1-1, the V gene TRBV5-6; 7 bases map to TRBD1. The CDR3 sequence is 15 residues long. Trimming took 0 bases from V and 4 from J; bases not matched to a gene: 6. CDR1 and CDR2 from the germline V gene are SGHDT and YYEEEE. The CDR3 spells CASSLEAQGSTEAFF. CDR3 DNA: TGTGCCAGCAGCTTGGAGGCACAGGGGAGCACTGAAGCTTTCTTT.

V is TRBV7-2 and J is TRBJ2-2; tentatively, D is TRBD2 (7 bases). Germline-derived CDR1 and CDR2 are SGHTA and FQGNSA. Trimming removed 6 bases from V and 1 base from J, with 15 bases in between. The CDR3 is 16 residues long. CDR3 residues: CASSSGGAQNTGELFF. The CDR3 nucleotides read TGTGCCAGCAGTTCGGGGGGCGCTCAGAACACCGGGGAGCTGTTTTTT.

The chain carries TRBV19 and TRBJ2-3; 13 bases fit TRBD2. Germline CDR1 LNHDA, CDR2 SQIVND (reference sequence). CDR3 length: 19 residues. With 5 bases clipped from V and 1 base from J, the junction kept 12 bases outside the gene matches. CDR3 in amino acids: CASSPRPGLAGSRTDTQYF. The CDR3 coding sequence is TGTGCCAGTAGTCCACGCCCGGGACTAGCGGGGAGCCGCACAGATACGCAGTATTTT.

The chain couples TRBV28 to TRBJ1-4; no reliable D call. This CDR3 contains 12 residues. Trimming shortened V by 3 bases and J by 5 bases, and 4 bases separated the two germline ends. Germline V CDR1 and CDR2: MDHEN, SYDVKM. The chain's CDR3 is CASSFVNEKLFF. CDR3 nucleotides: TGTGCCAGCAGTTTCGTAAATGAAAAACTGTTTTTT.

This clone has just a few counts. The V and J genes are TRBV4-1 and TRBJ1-1; D call uncertain. The ends were cut back, 0 bases at V and 0 bases at J, with 2 bases in the middle. The germline gives CDR1 MGHRA, CDR2 YSYEKL. The CDR3 extends over 13 amino acids. CDR3 DNA sequence: TGCGCCAGCAGCCAAGACTTGAACACTGAAGCTTTCTTT. Encoded protein: CASSQDLNTEAFF.

The chain is built from TRBV4-3 and TRBJ2-1; D unresolved. The germline V gene has CDR1 LGHNA and CDR2 YSLEER. The CDR3 is made up of 13 amino acids. Trimming removed 1 base from V and 5 bases from J, with 6 bases in between. CDR3 coding DNA: TGCGCCAGCAGCCAAGTACAACACAATGAGCAGTTCTTC. As protein: CASSQVQHNEQFF.

The chain links TRBV6-1 to TRBJ1-2; no definite D call. Germline CDR1 and CDR2: MNHNS and SASEGT. This CDR3 spans 15 amino acids. Trimming took off 3 bases at V and 8 bases at J, with 19 bases between the two ends. The CDR3 nucleotides read TGTGCCAGCAGTGACCCCCCAGGACTCTTAGAGGGCTACACCTTC. Its translation: CASSDPPGLLEGYTF.

The chain carries TRBV27 and TRBJ1-1; TRBD1 aligns across 9 bases. With 6 bases clipped from V and 8 bases from J, the junction kept 10 bases outside the gene matches. The CDR3 is 14 residues long. Germline-derived CDR1 and CDR2 are MNHEY and SMNVEV (reference sequence). CDR3 region: CASSQTGGFSEAFF. For the CDR3, the DNA is TGTGCCAGCAGCCAGACAGGGGGATTTAGCGAAGCTTTCTTT.

A few counts support this clone. The chain combines TRBV7-3 with TRBJ2-1; 8 nucleotides line up with TRBD2. The CDR3 length is 16 residues. Germline CDR1 reads SGHTA; CDR2 reads FQGTGA. V gave up 5 bases and J gave up 4 bases; unmatched junction bases: 10. CDR3 region: CASSLRAGGMYNEQFF. The CDR3, as DNA: TGTGCCAGCAGCCTCAGGGCGGGGGGAATGTACAATGAGCAGTTCTTC.